The rows below give T cell receptor beta chains drawn from one sample of a study of beta chain features in type 1 diabetes. Clones were read by immunoSEQ multiplex PCR, and TCRdb kept only the in-frame ones, dropping some. The sample lists 160,000 or so clones, approximately 9.1% seen once, with under 0.85% in the top ten. The specimen was central memory CD4+ T cells from blood. The receptors were gathered from a young woman with type 1 diabetes. CDR3s include the opening cysteine and the closing phenylalanine or tryptophan. Fields, in order: D gene, V gene, clone size, J gene, CDR3 DNA, CDR3 protein. D genes are given only for firm matches. The size field is filled for only some rows; it gives once, few, many or a size class.

NA	TRBV27	NA	TRBJ1-4	TGTGCCAGCAGTACTACAGGGACGGTCGGAAAACTGTTTTTT	CASSTTGTVGKLFF
NA	TRBV13	NA	TRBJ2-7	TGTGCCAGCAGCCCCAAAGGTAGCCACGAGCAGTACTTC	CASSPKGSHEQYF
TRBD2	TRBV29-1	NA	TRBJ2-1	TGCAGCGTGGGGGATAGCGGGATTGAGCAGTTCTTC	CSVGDSGIEQFF
TRBD2	TRBV2	few	TRBJ2-3	TGTGCCAGCAGCCCTAGCGGGACGGGATCAGATACGCAGTATTTT	CASSPSGTGSDTQYF
NA	TRBV19	few	TRBJ1-1	TGTGCCAGTAGTATTATAGGGGAGGGCACTGAAGCTTTCTTT	CASSIIGEGTEAFF
TRBD2	TRBV19	NA	TRBJ2-7	TGTGCCAGTAGTATAGTCTCTGTGTCTAGCGGGACGTCCTACGAGCAGTACTTC	CASSIVSVSSGTSYEQYF
TRBD1	TRBV5-6	NA	TRBJ1-2	TGTGCCAGCAGCCGAAGGAAGACAGGGAACTATGGCTACACCTTC	CASSRRKTGNYGYTF
NA	TRBV7-3	few	TRBJ1-1	TGCGCCAGCAGCCGCCAGCGACAGGCTTTCTTT	CASSRQRQAFF
TRBD2	TRBV7-2	NA	TRBJ2-1	TGTGCCAGCAGCTTAGGAGTAGCGGGAGGGCCCCTGTTCTTC	CASSLGVAGGPLFF
NA	TRBV5-1	NA	TRBJ2-7	TGCGCCAGCAGCTTGGGGGACACCACCTACGAGCAGTACTTC	CASSLGDTTYEQYF
NA	TRBV29-1	NA	TRBJ1-1	TGCAGCGGGGAACAGGGTCGGGGCACTGAAGCTTTCTTT	CSGEQGRGTEAFF
TRBD1	TRBV7-9	NA	TRBJ2-7	TGTGCCAGCAGCTTACGGACAGGGGACTACGAGCAGTACTTC	CASSLRTGDYEQYF
NA	TRBV30	few	TRBJ2-4	TGTGCCTGGAGTCCCAGGGTTGGGATTATCAGGGCCAAAAACATTCAGTACTTC	CAWSPRVGIIRAKNIQYF
TRBD2	TRBV4-1	NA	TRBJ2-3	TGCGCCAGCAGTCCTAGCGGGAGGGCCGAGATCCATAGCACAGATACGCAGTATTTT	CASSPSGRAEIHSTDTQYF
TRBD1	TRBV19	few	TRBJ1-1	TGTGCCAGTCGTGGACAGGGGGGCACTGAAGCTTTCTTT	CASRGQGGTEAFF
TRBD1	TRBV5-1	few	TRBJ2-3	TGCGCCAGCAGCTTGTCAGGGGGCACCGATACGCAGTATTTT	CASSLSGGTDTQYF
NA	TRBV30	few	TRBJ2-7	TGTGCCTGGAGTGTACCCCCAGGGGCCTACGAGCAGTACTTC	CAWSVPPGAYEQYF
NA	TRBV5-1	NA	TRBJ1-1	TGCGCCAGCAGCGCAGGCCAGAACACTGAAGCTTTCTTT	CASSAGQNTEAFF
TRBD2	TRBV18	few	TRBJ2-1	TGTGCCAGCTCCCTTTCACTAGCGGCTCACAATGAGCAGTTCTTC	CASSLSLAAHNEQFF
TRBD1	TRBV7-3	many	TRBJ1-1	TGTGCCAGCAGCTTAACAGAGGGGGCCGGCACTGAAGCTTTCTTT	CASSLTEGAGTEAFF
NA	TRBV6-6	NA	TRBJ2-7	TGTGCCAGCAGTTACTCCACGAACAGTGGCTACGAGCAGTACTTC	CASSYSTNSGYEQYF
TRBD1	TRBV5-1	NA	TRBJ2-7	TGCGCCAGCAGCTTGACTTCCGGGACAGGGCCATTCTACGAGCAGTACTTC	CASSLTSGTGPFYEQYF
NA	TRBV30	NA	TRBJ2-2	TGTGCCTGGAGTCTCCGGAGAGGGGGCGCCGGGGGGGACGGTGATGGGGAGCTGTTTTTT	CAWSLRRGGAGGDGDGELFF
TRBD2	TRBV19	NA	TRBJ2-7	TGTGCCAGTAGCAACTATCTAGCGGGAGCACCCTACGAGCAGTACTTC	CASSNYLAGAPYEQYF
TRBD2	TRBV30	few	TRBJ2-7	TGTGCCTGGAGGTCCGCCGGGACTAGCGGGAGATCGCAGTACTTC	CAWRSAGTSGRSQYF
TRBD1	TRBV27	few	TRBJ2-7	TGTGCCAGCAGTTTACTGGGACAGGGGGAATACGAGCAGTACTTC	CASSLLGQGEYEQYF
NA	TRBV18	few	TRBJ2-5	TGTGCCAGCTCACCTCGGGGGAGCGGCCACCAAGAGACCCAGTACTTC	CASSPRGSGHQETQYF
NA	TRBV2	few	TRBJ1-2	TGTGCCAGCAGTGAAGCCCGAGACAGCCTCTATGGCTACACCTTC	CASSEARDSLYGYTF
TRBD1	TRBV7-8	NA	TRBJ2-2	TGTGCCAGCAGCTTACTCGGACAGGGGAACACCGGGGAGCTGTTTTTT	CASSLLGQGNTGELFF
NA	TRBV5-1	NA	TRBJ2-6	TGCGCCAGCGGTATCGGAGCCAGTAGCTCTGGGGCCAACGTCCTGACTTTC	CASGIGASSSGANVLTF
TRBD2	TRBV6-6	few	TRBJ2-2	TGTGCCAGCAGCGGACTAGCGGGAGGGACCGGGGAGCTGTTTTTT	CASSGLAGGTGELFF
NA	TRBV30	few	TRBJ1-5	TGTGCCTGGAGTGGCGGGAAAAATCAGCCCCAGCATTTT	CAWSGGKNQPQHF
TRBD2	TRBV28	NA	TRBJ2-7	TGTGCCAGCAGTTTGTCGACTAGCGGCTCCTACGAGCAGTACTTC	CASSLSTSGSYEQYF
NA	TRBV2	NA	TRBJ2-5	TGTGCCAGCAGTGAGCGGGGGCCGGGGGAGACCCAGTACTTC	CASSERGPGETQYF
TRBD1	TRBV10-3	NA	TRBJ1-1	TGTGCCATCAGTGAAACAGGGGAGAACACTGAAGCTTTCTTT	CAISETGENTEAFF
NA	TRBV5-1	NA	TRBJ2-7	TGCGCCAGCAGCTTGGCCGGGAAGACGGGTTACATCTACGAGCAGTACTTC	CASSLAGKTGYIYEQYF
NA	TRBV7-2	few	TRBJ2-1	TGTGCCAGCAGCTCAAGGAGGCCCATTGGGAATGAGCAGTTCTTC	CASSSRRPIGNEQFF
NA	TRBV28	NA	TRBJ1-1	TGTGCCAGCAGTTTCTGGGGAGAGAACACTGAAGCTTTCTTT	CASSFWGENTEAFF
NA	TRBV27	few	TRBJ2-2	TGTGCCAGCATTCGAGCCGGCACCGGGGAGCTGTTTTTT	CASIRAGTGELFF
NA	TRBV7-9	NA	TRBJ1-2	TGTGCCAGCAGCTTAGCCGGCTATGGCTACACCTTC	CASSLAGYGYTF
NA	TRBV15	many	TRBJ2-7	TGTGCCACCTCCTCGGGCTACGAGCAGTACTTC	CATSSGYEQYF
NA	TRBV29-1	once	TRBJ1-1	TGCAGCGTTGTTAACAGGTTGAGCTCTGAAGCTTTCTTT	CSVVNRLSSEAFF
TRBD1	TRBV28	NA	TRBJ2-1	TGTGCCAGCAGTGCACCACCCGGGACAGCCTACAATGAGCAGTTCTTC	CASSAPPGTAYNEQFF
TRBD1	TRBV29-1	few	TRBJ1-1	TGCAGCGTCCACCACAGGGGGCACACTGAAGCTTTCTTT	CSVHHRGHTEAFF
TRBD2	TRBV10-3	few	TRBJ2-1	TGTGCCACTAGCGGTCCACTTAACAATGAGCAGTTCTTC	CATSGPLNNEQFF
TRBD2	TRBV5-1	few	TRBJ2-1	TGCGCCAGCAGCCCGGAAGGGGCGGGAGCCCACAATGAGCAGTTCTTC	CASSPEGAGAHNEQFF
TRBD1	TRBV28	few	TRBJ2-6	TGTGCCAGCAGCCCCGGGACAGGGTTCCGTGGGGCCAACGTCCTGACTTTC	CASSPGTGFRGANVLTF
TRBD2	TRBV30	NA	TRBJ2-1	TGTGCCTTTGAGGGACTAGGGTTCGGTTACAATGAGCAGTTCTTC	CAFEGLGFGYNEQFF
NA	TRBV6-6	few	TRBJ2-1	TGTGCCAGCAGCCGAGCGGAGGGGTACAATGAGCAGTTCTTC	CASSRAEGYNEQFF
NA	TRBV2	NA	TRBJ1-2	TGTGCCAGAGGAGATTACAGGGCTAACTATGGCTACACCTTC	CARGDYRANYGYTF
NA	TRBV27	few	TRBJ2-3	TGTGCCAGCAGTCCCTTACTCGGAGATACGCAGTATTTT	CASSPLLGDTQYF
TRBD1	TRBV29-1	few	TRBJ2-7	TGCAGCGTTGATGACAGGGGAGCGAGCGAGCAGTACTTC	CSVDDRGASEQYF